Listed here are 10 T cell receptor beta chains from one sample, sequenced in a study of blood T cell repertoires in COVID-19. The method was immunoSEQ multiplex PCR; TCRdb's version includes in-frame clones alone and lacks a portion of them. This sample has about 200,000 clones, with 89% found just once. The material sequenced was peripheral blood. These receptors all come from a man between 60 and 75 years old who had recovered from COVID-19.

Here the CDR3 reads CASSQARTGDYGYTF. The CDR3 nucleotides are TGCGCCAGCAGCCAGGCCAGGACAGGCGACTATGGCTACACCTTC. The gene calls are TRBV4-1 and TRBJ1-2, with 7 bases identical to TRBD1. The CDR3 has 15 amino acids. J was trimmed by 3 bases and V by 3 bases; bases with no gene match: 7. Looked up from germline, CDR1 is MGHRA and CDR2 is YSYEKL.

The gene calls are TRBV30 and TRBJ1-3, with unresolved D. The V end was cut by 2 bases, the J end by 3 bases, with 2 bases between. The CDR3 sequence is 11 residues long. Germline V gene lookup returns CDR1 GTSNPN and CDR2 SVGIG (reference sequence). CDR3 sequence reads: CAWSLGNTIYF. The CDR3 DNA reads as TGTGCCTGGAGTCTTGGAAACACCATATATTTT.

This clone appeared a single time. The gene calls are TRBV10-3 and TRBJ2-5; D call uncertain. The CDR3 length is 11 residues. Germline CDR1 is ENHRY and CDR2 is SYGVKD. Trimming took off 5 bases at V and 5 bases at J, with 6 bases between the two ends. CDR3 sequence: CAISHGETQYF. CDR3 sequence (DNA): TGTGCCATCAGTCACGGGGAGACCCAGTACTTC.

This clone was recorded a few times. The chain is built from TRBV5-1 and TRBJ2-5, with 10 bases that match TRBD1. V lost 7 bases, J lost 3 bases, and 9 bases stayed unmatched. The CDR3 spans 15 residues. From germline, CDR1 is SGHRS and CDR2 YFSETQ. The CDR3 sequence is CASGTGTGAKETQYF. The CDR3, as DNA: TGCGCCAGCGGAACCGGGACAGGGGCTAAAGAGACCCAGTACTTC.

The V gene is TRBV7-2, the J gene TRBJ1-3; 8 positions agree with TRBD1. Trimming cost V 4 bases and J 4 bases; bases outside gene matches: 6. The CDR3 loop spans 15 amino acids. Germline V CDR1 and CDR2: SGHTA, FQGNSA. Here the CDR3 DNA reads TGTGCCAGCAGCTCTGAGGACAGGGCCGGAAACACCATATATTTT. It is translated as CASSSEDRAGNTIYF.

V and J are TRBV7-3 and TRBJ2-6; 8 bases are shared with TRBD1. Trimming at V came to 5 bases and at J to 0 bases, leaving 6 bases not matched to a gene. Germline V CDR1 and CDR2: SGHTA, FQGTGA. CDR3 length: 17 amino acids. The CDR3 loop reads CASSLRGPTSGANVLTF. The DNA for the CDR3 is TGTGCCAGCAGCCTCAGGGGGCCAACCTCTGGGGCCAACGTCCTGACTTTC.

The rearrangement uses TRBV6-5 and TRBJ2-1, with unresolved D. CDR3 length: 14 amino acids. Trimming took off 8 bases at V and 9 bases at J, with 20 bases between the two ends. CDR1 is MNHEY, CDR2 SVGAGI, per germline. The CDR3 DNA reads TGTGCCAGCGTTTGGGCCCCCGGCCAAGGTGAGCAGTTCTTC. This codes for CASVWAPGQGEQFF.

In DNA, the CDR3 is TGTGCCAGCAGTTCTCAGGGGAGTAGAACTAATGAAAAACTGTTTTTT. Translating gives CASSSQGSRTNEKLFF. V gene TRBV3-1 (or the pseudogene TRBV3-2) combines with J gene TRBJ1-4; TRBD1 is a possible D gene (6 bases). CDR3 length: 16 residues. Looked up from germline, CDR1 is LGHDT and CDR2 is YNNKEL (reference sequence). Trimming took 6 bases from V and 1 from J, leaving 15 bases between them.

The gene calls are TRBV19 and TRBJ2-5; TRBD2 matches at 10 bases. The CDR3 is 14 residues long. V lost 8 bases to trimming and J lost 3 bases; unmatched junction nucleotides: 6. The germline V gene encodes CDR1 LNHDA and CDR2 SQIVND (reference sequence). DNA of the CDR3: TGTGCCAGTGCGGGACTAGCGAGTGAAGAGACCCAGTACTTC. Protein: CASAGLASEETQYF.

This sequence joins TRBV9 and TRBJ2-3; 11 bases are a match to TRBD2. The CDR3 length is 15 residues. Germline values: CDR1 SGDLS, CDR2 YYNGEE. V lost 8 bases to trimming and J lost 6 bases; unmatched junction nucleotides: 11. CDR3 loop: CASTSGGFSVDTQYF. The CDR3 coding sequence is TGTGCCAGTACTAGCGGGGGCTTTTCGGTGGATACGCAGTATTTT.